This record covers a single TCR beta chain. Its cognate antigen is unknown. The data are from a study of CD8 T cells in ankylosing spondylitis. The study, taken as a whole, reports: For ankylosing spondylitis blood, a TCR beta motif of 8 or 9 highly homologous variants appeared characteristic.

One entry per CDR3 protein results from TCRdb running MiXCR on the 5' RACE reads. The sample has fewer than 400,000 distinct CDR3 sequences; approximately 20% are singletons. Trimming at V came to 0 bases and at J to 9 bases, leaving 12 bases not matched to a gene. Germline CDR1 is SGHDN and CDR2 is FVKESK. This CDR3 has 17 residues. The specimen sequenced was blood, either unsorted or a sorted T cell fraction (not recorded which). The chain has TRBV14 and TRBJ2-1; 9 bases are shared with TRBD2. This receptor was obtained from a male donor with ankylosing spondylitis. CDR3 DNA: TGTGCCAGCAGCCAAGACACGGCGGGAGGGCGGCCCAGTGAGCAGTTCTTC. Protein product: CASSQDTAGGRPSEQFF.